This T cell receptor beta chain was obtained from a study of CD8+ T cells in alopecia areata (dated by TCRdb to 2016 to 2019). With regard to the full study: The treated patients, all with moderate-to-severe alopecia areata, were enrolled in an open-label pilot trial of oral tofacitinib given at 5 to 10 mg twice daily. Tofacitinib-treated patients had biopsies at baseline and at 4 and 24 weeks of treatment, with a later scalp biopsy in several patients. Clonality in the scalp was compared among normal scalp (n=4), patchy alopecia areata scalp (n=8), and alopecia totalis/universalis scalp (n=8). To study T cell clonal expansion in alopecia areata, the researchers applied high-throughput TCRbeta sequencing to both the C3H/HeJ mouse model and human patients. Patients stayed on tofacitinib for 6 to 18 months and then had 6 months of follow-up off drug so that delayed response and recurrence could be assessed. In treated patients, disease severity was measured using the SALT score, which gives the percentage of scalp surface area affected. TCRbeta CDR3 regions were amplified by immunoSEQ multiplex PCR with 35 Vbeta forward and 13 Jbeta reverse primers. Human TCRbeta sequencing covered scalp tissue and sorted CD4+ and CD8+ peripheral blood T cells from patchy and totalis/universalis alopecia areata patients and healthy controls. RNA was obtained with the PAXgene miRNA kit for fixed scalp, the miRNeasy kit for PBMCs, and the RNeasy kit for mouse skin.

V is shortened by 2 bases, J by 2 bases, and the region joining them spans 10 bases. CDR1 is given as SQVTM and CDR2 as ANQGSEA, both from the germline V gene. The CDR3 contains 13 residues, cysteine and phenylalanine counted. Only the CDR3 region is kept as DNA, spanning 39 bases read in frame from base 1. About this clone itself: Its binding antigen is unknown. No base qualities exist here, and no much larger clone lies one base off it.

Per the publication, the time point label means: around 22 weeks on oral tofacitinib. What this sample's treatment or condition label stands for: oral pan-JAK inhibitor, 5-10 mg twice daily. From alopecia areata patients, peripheral blood was collected along with lesional scalp punch biopsies. PBMCs were isolated by density centrifugation and stained for CD3, CD4 and CD8, after which CD4+ and CD8+ T cells were sorted on a FACSAria. Results the study describes overall, beyond this receptor: Compared with mice, TCR sequences shared between patients were less clear, possibly partly because of HLA diversity across the patient population. Because the treated cohort was small and had only one nonresponder, larger studies are needed to examine links between baseline CD8+ expansion and response. Tofacitinib significantly lowered scalp clonality and the number of expanded CD8+ clones among the top 100 scalp clones. Lesional scalp, especially in alopecia totalis/universalis, showed higher clonality and more expanded CD8+ clones than normal scalp, suggesting antigenic drive. Scalp TCR repertoire analysis is complicated because resident alphabeta T cells in normal human skin are also sequenced, whereas mouse skin is dominated by gammadelta T cells. During tofacitinib treatment, many expanded lesional clones remained in scalp and blood, and this persistence may partly explain relapse after treatment is stopped.

The library was prepared using the immunoSEQ multiplex PCR assay. For TCR sequencing, RNA was extracted from every sample and reverse transcribed into cDNA to serve as template. First-strand cDNA was synthesized with SuperScript III using a 2:1 mix of oligo-dT and random hexamers. A synthetic immune receptor repertoire was used to measure amplification bias, and any remaining bias was corrected computationally. Turning to the authors' computational methods: Raw reads were preprocessed for error removal, and CDR3 was defined according to IMGT conventions as running from the conserved cysteine to phenylalanine. Clonality was computed as 1 minus the Shannon entropy, with the entropy normalized by log2 of the number of productive unique TCRs. Scalp TCRbeta sequences were cross-referenced with sorted blood CD4 and CD8 repertoires so that the CD4 or CD8 identity of scalp clones could be inferred. In its TCRdb copy, this immuneACCESS table keeps in-frame sequences only and misses some clones. Where compared with another copy, unresolved V genes explain less than half of these, and the others have no known cause. V, J and clone size reflect that table, while D and trimming were determined from the DNA. In this sample the table shows 180,000 or so clones, around half of which occur a single time. The ten largest clones represent roughly a tenth of the sample.

The chain links TRBV29-1 with TRBJ2-7; the D gene is perhaps TRBD2, from 6 matching bases. Sequences were derived from CD8+ T cells sorted from blood, sampled at week 24, from a patient treated with tofacitinib. The sequence came from a human donor with alopecia areata. The sequenced DNA: TGCAGCGTTGAAACTAGCAGACCCTACGAGCAGTACTTC. Translated, this gives CSVETSRPYEQYF.